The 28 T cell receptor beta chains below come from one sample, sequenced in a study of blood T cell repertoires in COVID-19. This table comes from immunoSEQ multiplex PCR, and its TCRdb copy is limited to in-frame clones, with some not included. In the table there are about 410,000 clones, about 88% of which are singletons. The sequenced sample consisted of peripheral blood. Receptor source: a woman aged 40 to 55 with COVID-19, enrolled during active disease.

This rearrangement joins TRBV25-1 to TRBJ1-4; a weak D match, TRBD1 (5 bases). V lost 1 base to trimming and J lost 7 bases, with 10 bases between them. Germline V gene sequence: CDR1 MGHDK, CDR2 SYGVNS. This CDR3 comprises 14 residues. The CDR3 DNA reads TGTGCCAGCAGTGAATCGGGGGGAGGTGAAAAACTGTTTTTT. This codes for CASSESGGGEKLFF.

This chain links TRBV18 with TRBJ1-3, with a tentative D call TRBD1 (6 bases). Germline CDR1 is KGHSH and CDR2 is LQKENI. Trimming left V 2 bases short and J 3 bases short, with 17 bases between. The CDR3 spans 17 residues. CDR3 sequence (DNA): TGTGCCAGCTCACCAGGCTTGGGGGCCTCGGGTGGAAACACCATATATTTT. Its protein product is CASSPGLGASGGNTIYF.

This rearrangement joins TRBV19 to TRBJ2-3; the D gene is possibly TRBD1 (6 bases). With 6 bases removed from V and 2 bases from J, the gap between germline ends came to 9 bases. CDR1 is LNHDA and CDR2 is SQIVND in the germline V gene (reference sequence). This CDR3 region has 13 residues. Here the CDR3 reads CASSDRYTDTQYF. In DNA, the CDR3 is TGTGCCAGTAGCGACAGGTACACAGATACGCAGTATTTT.

CDR3 nucleotide sequence: TGTGCCAGCAGCTCTAGACAGGGCACTGAAGCTTTCTTT. The encoded protein is CASSSRQGTEAFF. This chain links TRBV7-3 with TRBJ1-1; 7 bases fit TRBD1. The CDR3 length is 13 residues. The germline CDR1 and CDR2 sequences are SGHTA and FQGTGA. V lost 4 bases and J lost 4; bases outside the gene matches: 3.

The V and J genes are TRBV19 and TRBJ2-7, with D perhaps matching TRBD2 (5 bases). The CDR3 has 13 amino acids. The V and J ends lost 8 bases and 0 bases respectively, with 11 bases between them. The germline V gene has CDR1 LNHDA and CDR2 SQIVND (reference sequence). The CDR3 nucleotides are TGTGCCAGTTCGCGGGCGGCCTCCTACGAGCAGTACTTC. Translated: CASSRAASYEQYF.

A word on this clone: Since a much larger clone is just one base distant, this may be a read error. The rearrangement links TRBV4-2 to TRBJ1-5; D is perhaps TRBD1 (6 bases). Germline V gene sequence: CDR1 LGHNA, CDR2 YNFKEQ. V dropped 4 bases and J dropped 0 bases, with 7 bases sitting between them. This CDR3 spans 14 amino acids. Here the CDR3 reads CASSPDSSNQPQHF. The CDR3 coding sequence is TGTGCCAGCAGCCCGGACAGTAGCAATCAGCCCCAGCATTTT.

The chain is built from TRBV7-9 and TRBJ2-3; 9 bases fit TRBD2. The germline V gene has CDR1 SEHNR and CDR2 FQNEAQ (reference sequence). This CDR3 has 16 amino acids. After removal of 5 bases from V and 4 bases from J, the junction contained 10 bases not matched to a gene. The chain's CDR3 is CASSHDQGGGADTQYF. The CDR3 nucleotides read TGTGCCAGCAGCCACGATCAGGGCGGGGGGGCAGATACGCAGTATTTT.

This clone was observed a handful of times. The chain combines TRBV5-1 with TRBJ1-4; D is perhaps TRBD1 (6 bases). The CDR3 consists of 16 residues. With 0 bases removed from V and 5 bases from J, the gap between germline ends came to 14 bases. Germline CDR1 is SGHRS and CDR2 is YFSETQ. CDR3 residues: CASSLGVQGTNEKLFF. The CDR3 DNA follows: TGCGCCAGCAGCTTGGGAGTACAGGGTACGAATGAAAAACTGTTTTTT.

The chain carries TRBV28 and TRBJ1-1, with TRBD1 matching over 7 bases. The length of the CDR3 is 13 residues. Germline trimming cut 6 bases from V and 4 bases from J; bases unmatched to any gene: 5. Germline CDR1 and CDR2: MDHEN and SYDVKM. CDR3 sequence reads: CASRLAGGTEAFF. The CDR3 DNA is TGTGCCAGCAGATTAGCAGGGGGCACTGAAGCTTTCTTT.

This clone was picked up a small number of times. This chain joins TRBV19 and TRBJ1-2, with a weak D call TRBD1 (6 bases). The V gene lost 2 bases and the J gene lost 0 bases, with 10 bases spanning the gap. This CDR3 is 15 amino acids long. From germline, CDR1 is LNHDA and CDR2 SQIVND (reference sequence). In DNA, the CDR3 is TGTGCCAGTAGTATAACAGGGCCTTCTAACTATGGCTACACCTTC. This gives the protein CASSITGPSNYGYTF.

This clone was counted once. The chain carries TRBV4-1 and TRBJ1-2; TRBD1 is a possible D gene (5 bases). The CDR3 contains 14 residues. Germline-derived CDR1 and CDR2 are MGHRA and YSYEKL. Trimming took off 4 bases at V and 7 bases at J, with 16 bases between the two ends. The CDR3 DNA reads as TGCGCCAGCAGCCTGGACGGGGGGATGGGTGGCTACACCTTC. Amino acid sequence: CASSLDGGMGGYTF.

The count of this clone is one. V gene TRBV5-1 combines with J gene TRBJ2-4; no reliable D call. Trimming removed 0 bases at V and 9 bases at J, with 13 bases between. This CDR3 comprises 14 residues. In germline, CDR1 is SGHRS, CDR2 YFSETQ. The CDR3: CASSLATGVGIQYF. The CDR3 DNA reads TGCGCCAGCAGCTTGGCAACCGGTGTTGGCATTCAGTACTTC.

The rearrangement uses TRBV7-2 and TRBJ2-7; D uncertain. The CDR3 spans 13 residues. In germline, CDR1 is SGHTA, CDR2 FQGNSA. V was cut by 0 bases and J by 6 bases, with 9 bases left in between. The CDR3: CASSLAVSPEQYF. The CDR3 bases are TGTGCCAGCAGCTTAGCGGTGAGTCCCGAGCAGTACTTC.

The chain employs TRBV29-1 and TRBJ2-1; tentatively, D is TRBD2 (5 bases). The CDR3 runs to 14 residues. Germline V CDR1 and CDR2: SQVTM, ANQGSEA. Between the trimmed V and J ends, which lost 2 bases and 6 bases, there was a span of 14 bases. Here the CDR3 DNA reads TGCAGCGTTGAACGGGGATACAAGGGCAATGAGCAGTTCTTC. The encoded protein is CSVERGYKGNEQFF.

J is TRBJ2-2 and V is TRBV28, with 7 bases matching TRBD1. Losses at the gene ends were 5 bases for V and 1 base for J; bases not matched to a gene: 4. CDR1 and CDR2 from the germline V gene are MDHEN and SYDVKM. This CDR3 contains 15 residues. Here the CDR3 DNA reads TGTGCCAGCAGTCCTGGGGACAGGAACACCGGGGAGCTGTTTTTT. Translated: CASSPGDRNTGELFF.

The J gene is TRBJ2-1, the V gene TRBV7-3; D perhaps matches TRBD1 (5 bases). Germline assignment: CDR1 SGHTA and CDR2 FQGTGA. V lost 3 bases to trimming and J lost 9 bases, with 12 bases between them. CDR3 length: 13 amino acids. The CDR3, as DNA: TGTGCCAGCAGCTTGATACAGGAAGGTGAGCAGTTCTTC. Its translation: CASSLIQEGEQFF.

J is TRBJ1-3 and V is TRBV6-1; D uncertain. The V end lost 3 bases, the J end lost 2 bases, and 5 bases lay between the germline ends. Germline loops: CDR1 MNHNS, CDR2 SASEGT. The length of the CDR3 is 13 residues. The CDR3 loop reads CASSDLPGNTIYF. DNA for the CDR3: TGTGCCAGCAGTGATCTCCCTGGAAACACCATATATTTT.

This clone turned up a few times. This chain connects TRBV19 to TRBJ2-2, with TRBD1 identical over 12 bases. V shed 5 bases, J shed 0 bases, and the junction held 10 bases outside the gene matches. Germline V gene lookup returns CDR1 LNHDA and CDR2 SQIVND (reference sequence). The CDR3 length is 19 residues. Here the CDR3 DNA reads TGTGCCAGTAGTCTTCTTCCCCGGGACAGGGGGCCGAACACCGGGGAGCTGTTTTTT. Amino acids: CASSLLPRDRGPNTGELFF.

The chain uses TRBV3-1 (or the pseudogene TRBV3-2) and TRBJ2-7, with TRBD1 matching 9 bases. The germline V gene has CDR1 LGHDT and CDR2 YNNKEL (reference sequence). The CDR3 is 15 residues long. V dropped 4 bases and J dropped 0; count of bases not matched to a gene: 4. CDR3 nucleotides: TGTGCCAGCAGCCGCGGGACAGGGTCCTCCTACGAGCAGTACTTC. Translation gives CASSRGTGSSYEQYF.

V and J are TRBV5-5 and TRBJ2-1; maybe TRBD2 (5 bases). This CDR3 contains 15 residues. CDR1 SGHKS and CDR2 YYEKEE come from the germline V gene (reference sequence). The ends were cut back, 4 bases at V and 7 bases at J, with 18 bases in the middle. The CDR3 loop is CASSEKLRVGNEQFF. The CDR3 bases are TGTGCCAGCAGCGAGAAATTGAGGGTGGGGAATGAGCAGTTCTTC.

The CDR3 reads CASSQGFHPNYMNTEAFF. In DNA, the CDR3 is TGCGCCAGCAGCCAAGGATTCCACCCAAATTACATGAACACTGAAGCTTTCTTT. The chain employs TRBV4-1 and TRBJ1-1; no clear D gene. This CDR3 spans 18 amino acids. CDR1 and CDR2 (germline): MGHRA, YSYEKL. Deletions cut 1 base from V and 0 bases from J, with 18 bases between.

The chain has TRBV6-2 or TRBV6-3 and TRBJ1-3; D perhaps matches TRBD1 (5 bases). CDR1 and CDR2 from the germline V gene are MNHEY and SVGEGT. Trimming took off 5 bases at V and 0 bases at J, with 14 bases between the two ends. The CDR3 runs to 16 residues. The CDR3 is CASSPTDRVSGNTIYF. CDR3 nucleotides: TGTGCCAGCAGTCCAACTGACAGAGTCTCTGGAAACACCATATATTTT.

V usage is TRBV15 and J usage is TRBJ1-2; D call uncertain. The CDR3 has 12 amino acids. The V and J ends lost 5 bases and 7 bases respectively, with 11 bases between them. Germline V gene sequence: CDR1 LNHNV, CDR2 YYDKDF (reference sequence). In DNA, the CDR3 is TGTGCCACCAGCCCCCGGGCGGGTGGCTACACCTTC. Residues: CATSPRAGGYTF.

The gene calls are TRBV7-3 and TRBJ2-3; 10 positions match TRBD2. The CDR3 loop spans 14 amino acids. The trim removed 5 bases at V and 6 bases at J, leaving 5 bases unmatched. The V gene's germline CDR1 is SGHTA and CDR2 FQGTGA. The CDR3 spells CASSAIAGGDTQYF. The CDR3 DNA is TGTGCCAGCAGCGCCATAGCGGGGGGCGATACGCAGTATTTT.

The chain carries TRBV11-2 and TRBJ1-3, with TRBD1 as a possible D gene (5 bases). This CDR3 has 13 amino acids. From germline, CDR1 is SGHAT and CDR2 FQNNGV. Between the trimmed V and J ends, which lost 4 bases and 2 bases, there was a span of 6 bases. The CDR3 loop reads CASSSGPGNTIYF. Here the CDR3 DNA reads TGTGCCAGCAGCTCAGGGCCTGGAAACACCATATATTTT.

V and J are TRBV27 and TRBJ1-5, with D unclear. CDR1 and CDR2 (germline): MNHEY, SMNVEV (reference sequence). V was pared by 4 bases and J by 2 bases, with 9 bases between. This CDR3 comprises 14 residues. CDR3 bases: TGTGCCAGCAGTTATAGGCGGGGCAATCAGCCCCAGCATTTT. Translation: CASSYRRGNQPQHF.

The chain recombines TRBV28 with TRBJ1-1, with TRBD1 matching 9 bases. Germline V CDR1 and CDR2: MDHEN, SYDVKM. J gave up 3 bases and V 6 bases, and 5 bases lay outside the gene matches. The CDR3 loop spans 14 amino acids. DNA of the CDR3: TGTGCCAGCAGATCAAGGGACAGGGACACTGAAGCTTTCTTT. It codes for CASRSRDRDTEAFF.

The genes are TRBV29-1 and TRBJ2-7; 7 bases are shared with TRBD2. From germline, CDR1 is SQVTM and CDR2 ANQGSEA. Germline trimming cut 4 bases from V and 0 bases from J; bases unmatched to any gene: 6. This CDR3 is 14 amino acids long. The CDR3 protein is CSVVAGISSYEQYF. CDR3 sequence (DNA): TGCAGCGTTGTAGCGGGTATTAGCTCCTACGAGCAGTACTTC.